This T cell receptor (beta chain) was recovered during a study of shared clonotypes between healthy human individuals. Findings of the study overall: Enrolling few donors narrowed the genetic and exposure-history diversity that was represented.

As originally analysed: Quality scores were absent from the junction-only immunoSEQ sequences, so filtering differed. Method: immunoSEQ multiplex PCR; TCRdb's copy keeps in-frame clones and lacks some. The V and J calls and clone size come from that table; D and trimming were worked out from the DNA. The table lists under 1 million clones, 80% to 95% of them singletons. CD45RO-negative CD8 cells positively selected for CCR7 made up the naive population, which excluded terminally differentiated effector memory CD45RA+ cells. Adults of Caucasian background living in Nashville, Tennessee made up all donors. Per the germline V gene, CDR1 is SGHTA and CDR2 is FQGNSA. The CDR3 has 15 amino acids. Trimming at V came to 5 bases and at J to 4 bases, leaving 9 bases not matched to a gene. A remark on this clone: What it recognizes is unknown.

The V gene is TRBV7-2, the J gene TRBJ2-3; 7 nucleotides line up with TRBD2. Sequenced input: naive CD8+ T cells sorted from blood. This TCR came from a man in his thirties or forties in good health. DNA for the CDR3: TGTGCCAGCAGCCCTAGCGGAGCTCGAGCAGATACGCAGTATTTT. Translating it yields CASSPSGARADTQYF.